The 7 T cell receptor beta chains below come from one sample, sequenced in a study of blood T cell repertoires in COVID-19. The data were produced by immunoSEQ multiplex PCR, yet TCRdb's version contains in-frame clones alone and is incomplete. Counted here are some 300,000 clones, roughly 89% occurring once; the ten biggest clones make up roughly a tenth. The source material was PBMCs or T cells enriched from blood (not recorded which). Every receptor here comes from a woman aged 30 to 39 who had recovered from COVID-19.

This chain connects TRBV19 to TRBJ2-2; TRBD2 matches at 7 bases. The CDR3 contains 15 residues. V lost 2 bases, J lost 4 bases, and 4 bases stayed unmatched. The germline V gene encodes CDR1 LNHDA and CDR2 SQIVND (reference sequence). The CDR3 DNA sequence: TGTGCCAGTAGTATATCAGGGAGGGCCACCGGGGAGCTGTTTTTT. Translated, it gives CASSISGRATGELFF.

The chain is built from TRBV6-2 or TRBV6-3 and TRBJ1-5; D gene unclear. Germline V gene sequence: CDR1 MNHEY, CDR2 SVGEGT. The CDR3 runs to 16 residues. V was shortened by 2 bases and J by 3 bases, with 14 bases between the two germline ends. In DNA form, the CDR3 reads TGTGCCAGCAGTTACATACAGATCCCAATCAATCAGCCCCAGCATTTT. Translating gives CASSYIQIPINQPQHF.

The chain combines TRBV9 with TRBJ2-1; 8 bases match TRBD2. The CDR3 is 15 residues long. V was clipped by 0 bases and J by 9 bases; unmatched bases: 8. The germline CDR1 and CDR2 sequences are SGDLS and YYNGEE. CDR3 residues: CASSVVEREYGEQFF. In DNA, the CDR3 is TGTGCCAGCAGCGTAGTGGAGCGGGAGTACGGTGAGCAGTTCTTC.

This chain's CDR3 is CASSPRLDAGVPGYTF. In DNA, the CDR3 is TGTGCCAGCTCACCACGTCTTGATGCAGGGGTCCCTGGCTACACCTTC. This chain connects TRBV18 to TRBJ1-2, with D possibly TRBD1 on 6 matching bases. With 1 base removed from V and 7 bases from J, the gap between germline ends came to 19 bases. The V gene's germline CDR1 is KGHSH and CDR2 LQKENI. This CDR3 is built from 16 residues.

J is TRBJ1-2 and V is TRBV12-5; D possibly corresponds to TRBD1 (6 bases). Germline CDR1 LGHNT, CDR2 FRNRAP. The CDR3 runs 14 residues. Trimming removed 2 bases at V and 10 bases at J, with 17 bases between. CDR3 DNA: TGTGCTAGTGGTTTGACCTCTGACAGGTCAGACTACACCTTC. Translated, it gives CASGLTSDRSDYTF.

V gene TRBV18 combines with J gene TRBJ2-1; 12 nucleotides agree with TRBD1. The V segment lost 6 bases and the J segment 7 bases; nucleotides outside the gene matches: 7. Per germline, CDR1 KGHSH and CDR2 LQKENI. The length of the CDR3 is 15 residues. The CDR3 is CASSLGTGGSNEQFF. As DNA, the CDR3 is TGTGCCAGCTCCCTCGGGACAGGGGGCAGTAATGAGCAGTTCTTC.

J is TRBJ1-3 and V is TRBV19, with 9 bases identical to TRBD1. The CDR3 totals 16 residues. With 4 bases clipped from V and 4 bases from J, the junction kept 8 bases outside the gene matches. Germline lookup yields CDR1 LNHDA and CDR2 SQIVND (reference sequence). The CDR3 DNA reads TGTGCCAGTAGTACCCCACAGGGGGCAGGGGGAAACACCATATATTTT. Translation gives CASSTPQGAGGNTIYF.